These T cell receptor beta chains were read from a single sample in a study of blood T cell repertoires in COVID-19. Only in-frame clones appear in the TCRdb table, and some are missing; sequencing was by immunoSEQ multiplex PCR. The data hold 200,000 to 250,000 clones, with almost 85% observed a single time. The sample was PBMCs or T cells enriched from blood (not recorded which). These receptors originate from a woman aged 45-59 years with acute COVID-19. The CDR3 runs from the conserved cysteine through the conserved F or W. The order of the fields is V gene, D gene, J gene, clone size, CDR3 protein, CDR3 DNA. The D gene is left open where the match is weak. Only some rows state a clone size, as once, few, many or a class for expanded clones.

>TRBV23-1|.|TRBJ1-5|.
CASRGQRGRQPQHF
TGCGCCAGCAGGGGTCAACGCGGGCGGCAGCCCCAGCATTTT
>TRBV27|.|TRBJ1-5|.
CASSSTGQPQHF
TGTGCCAGCAGTTCGACTGGTCAGCCCCAGCATTTT
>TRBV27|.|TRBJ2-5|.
CASSLDSGLVTQYF
TGTGCCAGCAGTTTAGACAGTGGCCTCGTGACCCAGTACTTC
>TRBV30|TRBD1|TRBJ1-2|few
CAWSVAAGGFYGYTF
TGTGCCTGGAGTGTGGCGGCAGGGGGATTCTATGGCTACACCTTC
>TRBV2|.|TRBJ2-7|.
CASSEEGRWRYEQYF
TGTGCCAGCAGTGAAGAGGGCAGGTGGAGGTACGAGCAGTACTTC
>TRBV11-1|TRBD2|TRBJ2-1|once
CASSPSGVQEQFF
TGTGCCAGCAGCCCTAGCGGGGTTCAGGAGCAGTTCTTC
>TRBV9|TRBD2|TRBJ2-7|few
CASSPGLAGGTYEQYF
TGTGCCAGCAGCCCGGGACTAGCGGGGGGAACCTACGAGCAGTACTTC
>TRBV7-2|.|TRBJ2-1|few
CASSRRPSSGITVDEQFF
TGTGCCAGCAGTCGCCGCCCATCATCAGGGATCACAGTGGATGAGCAGTTCTTC
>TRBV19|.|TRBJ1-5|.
CASSPGGGLSQPQHF
TGTGCCAGTAGTCCGGGAGGGGGGCTCAGTCAGCCCCAGCATTTT
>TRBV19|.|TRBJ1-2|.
CARTYLVDTAPLRYGYTF
TGTGCCAGAACCTATCTAGTGGACACGGCGCCCCTCCGATATGGCTACACCTTC
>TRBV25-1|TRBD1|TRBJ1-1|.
CASSSLTGAHTEAFF
TGTGCCAGCAGTTCCCTGACAGGGGCGCACACTGAAGCTTTCTTT
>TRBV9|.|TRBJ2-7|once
CASSPGLGEQYF
TGTGCCAGCAGCCCGGGACTCGGCGAGCAGTACTTC
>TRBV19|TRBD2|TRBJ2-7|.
CASSILAGGSYEQYF
TGTGCCAGTAGTATCCTAGCGGGGGGCTCCTACGAGCAGTACTTC
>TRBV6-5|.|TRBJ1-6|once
CASRGGMGSPLHF
TGTGCCAGCAGGGGAGGAATGGGGTCACCCCTCCACTTT
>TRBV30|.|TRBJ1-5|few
CAWSRRGWSGRDDQPQHF
TGTGCCTGGAGTAGAAGAGGATGGTCGGGCAGGGATGATCAGCCCCAGCATTTT
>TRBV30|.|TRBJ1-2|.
CAVDINYGYTF
TGTGCGGTAGATATCAACTATGGCTACACCTTC
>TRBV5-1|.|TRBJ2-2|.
CASSLYGGTENTGELFF
TGCGCCAGCAGCTTGTATGGCGGGACTGAGAACACCGGGGAGCTGTTTTTT
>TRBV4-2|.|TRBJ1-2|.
CASSQEQFSYGYTF
TGTGCCAGCAGCCAAGAACAGTTTTCCTATGGCTACACCTTC
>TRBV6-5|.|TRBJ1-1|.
CASSPGTKMNTEAFF
TGTGCCAGTAGTCCAGGAACGAAGATGAACACTGAAGCTTTCTTT
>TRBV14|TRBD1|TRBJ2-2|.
CASSETGVNTGELFF
TGTGCCAGCAGCGAAACAGGGGTTAACACCGGGGAGCTGTTTTTT
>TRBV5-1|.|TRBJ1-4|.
CASRQGRANEKLFF
TGCGCCAGCCGTCAGGGGCGGGCTAATGAAAAACTGTTTTTT
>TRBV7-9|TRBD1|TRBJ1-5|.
CASSLDRVNQPQHF
TGTGCCAGCAGCTTGGACAGGGTTAATCAGCCCCAGCATTTT
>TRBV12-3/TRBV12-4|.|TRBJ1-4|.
CATSLGGREKLFF
TGTGCCACCTCTCTAGGGGGAAGGGAAAAACTGTTTTTT
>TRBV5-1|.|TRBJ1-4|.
CASSEVATNEKLFF
TGCGCCAGCAGTGAGGTCGCAACTAATGAAAAACTGTTTTTT
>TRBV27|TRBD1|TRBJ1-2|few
CASSRDSIYGYTF
TGTGCCAGCAGCCGGGACAGTATATATGGCTACACCTTC
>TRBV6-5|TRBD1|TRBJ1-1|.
CASSNSGTGNTEAFF
TGTGCCAGCAGTAACTCCGGGACAGGGAACACTGAAGCTTTCTTT
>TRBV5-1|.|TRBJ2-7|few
CASSRIRDEQYF
TGCGCCAGCAGTCGTATCCGGGACGAGCAGTACTTC
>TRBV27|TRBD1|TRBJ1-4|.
CASSFTGQEGGKLFF
TGTGCCAGCAGTTTCACTGGACAGGAGGGAGGAAAACTGTTTTTT
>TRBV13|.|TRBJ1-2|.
CASSPIGENYGYTF
TGTGCCAGCAGCCCAATTGGAGAGAACTATGGCTACACCTTC
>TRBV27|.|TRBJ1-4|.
CASSSGGHYEKLFF
TGTGCCAGCAGTAGCGGGGGGCATTACGAAAAACTGTTTTTT
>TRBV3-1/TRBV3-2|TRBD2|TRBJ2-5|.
CASSLGGGGETQYF
TGTGCCAGCAGCCTGGGCGGGGGAGGAGAGACCCAGTACTTC
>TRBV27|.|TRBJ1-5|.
CASSPSGHTQPQHF
TGTGCCAGCAGTCCCTCGGGACATACCCAGCCCCAGCATTTT
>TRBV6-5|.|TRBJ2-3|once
CASSRQESSTDTQYF
TGTGCCAGCTCCAGACAGGAGTCTAGCACAGATACGCAGTATTTT
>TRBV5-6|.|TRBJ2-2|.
CASKLRGTGELFF
TGTGCCAGCAAACTGAGGGGGACCGGGGAGCTGTTTTTT
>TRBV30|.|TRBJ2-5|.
CAWSVPPGRQETQYF
TGTGCCTGGAGTGTACCCCCAGGTCGGCAAGAGACCCAGTACTTC
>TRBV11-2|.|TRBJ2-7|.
CASSPTGLPYEQYF
TGTGCCAGCAGCCCTACAGGCCTCCCCTACGAGCAGTACTTC